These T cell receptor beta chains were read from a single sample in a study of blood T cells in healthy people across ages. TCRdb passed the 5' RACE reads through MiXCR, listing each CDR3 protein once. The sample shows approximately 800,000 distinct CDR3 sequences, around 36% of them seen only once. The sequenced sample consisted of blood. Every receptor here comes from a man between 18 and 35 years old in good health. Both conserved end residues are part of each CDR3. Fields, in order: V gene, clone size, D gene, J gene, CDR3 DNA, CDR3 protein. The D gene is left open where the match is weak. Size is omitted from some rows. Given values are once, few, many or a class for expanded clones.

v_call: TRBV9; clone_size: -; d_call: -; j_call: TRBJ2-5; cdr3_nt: TGTGCCAGCAGCGTAGCGGGGGCAAGCCAAGAGACCCAGTACTTC; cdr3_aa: CASSVAGASQETQYF
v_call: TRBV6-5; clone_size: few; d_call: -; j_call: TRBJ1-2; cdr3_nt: TGTGCCAGCAGTTACGATAGGGTGGGAGGCTACACCTTC; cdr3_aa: CASSYDRVGGYTF
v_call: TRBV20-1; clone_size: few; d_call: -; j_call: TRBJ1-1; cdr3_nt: TGCAGTGCTAGAGAGGGGGCAGGGAGGAGGACTGAAGCTTTCTTT; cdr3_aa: CSAREGAGRRTEAFF
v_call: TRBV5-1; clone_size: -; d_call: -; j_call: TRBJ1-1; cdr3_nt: TGCGCCAGCAGCTTTGGAGGGGGACCAGGGATGAACACTGAAGCTTTCTTT; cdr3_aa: CASSFGGGPGMNTEAFF
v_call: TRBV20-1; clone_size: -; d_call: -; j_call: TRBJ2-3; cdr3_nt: TGCAGTGCTAGGGGGTGGTGGTCTACAGATACGCAGTATTTT; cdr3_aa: CSARGWWSTDTQYF
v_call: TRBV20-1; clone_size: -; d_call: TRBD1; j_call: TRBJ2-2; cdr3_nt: TGCAGTGCTCCCATCGGGACAGGGGGCGACACCGGGGAGCTGTTTTTT; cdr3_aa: CSAPIGTGGDTGELFF
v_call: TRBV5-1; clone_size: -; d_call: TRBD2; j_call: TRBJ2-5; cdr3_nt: TGCGCCAGCAGCTTGGATACTAGCGGGGCATGGGAGACCCAGTACTTC; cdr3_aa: CASSLDTSGAWETQYF
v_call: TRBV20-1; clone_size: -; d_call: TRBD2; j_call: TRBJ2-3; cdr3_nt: TGCAGTGCTAGAGCCCCTACTAGCGTGGATACGCAGTATTTT; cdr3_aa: CSARAPTSVDTQYF
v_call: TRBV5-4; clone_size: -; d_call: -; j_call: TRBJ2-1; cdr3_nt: TGTGCCAGCAGCTCCCAGGCTAGCTCCGTGTTCTTC; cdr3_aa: CASSSQASSVFF
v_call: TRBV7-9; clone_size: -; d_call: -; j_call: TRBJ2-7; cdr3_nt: TGTGCCAGCGGCGCCACAACTTTGTACGAGCAGTACTTC; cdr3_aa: CASGATTLYEQYF
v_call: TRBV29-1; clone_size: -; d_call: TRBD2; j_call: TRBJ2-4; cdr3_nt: TGCAGCGTTGCGTCACTAGCGGGACTAGCCAAAAACATTCAGTACTTC; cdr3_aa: CSVASLAGLAKNIQYF
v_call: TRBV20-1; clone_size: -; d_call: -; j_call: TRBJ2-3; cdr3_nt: TGCAGTGGACGGGGAGGGGGGAACACAGATACGCAGTATTTT; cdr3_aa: CSGRGGGNTDTQYF
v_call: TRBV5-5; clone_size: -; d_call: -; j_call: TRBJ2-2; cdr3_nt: TGTGCCAGCAGCTTGGATGGGGGAACGAACACCGGGGAGCTGTTTTTT; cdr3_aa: CASSLDGGTNTGELFF
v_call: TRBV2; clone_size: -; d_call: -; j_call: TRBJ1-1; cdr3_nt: TGTGCCGTCCCAGCTGGTATAGGCGAAGCTTTCTTT; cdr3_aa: CAVPAGIGEAFF
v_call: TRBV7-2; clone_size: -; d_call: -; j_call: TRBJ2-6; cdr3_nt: TGTGCCAGCAGACGAGGGTACTCTGGGGCCAACGTCCTGACTTTC; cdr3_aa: CASRRGYSGANVLTF
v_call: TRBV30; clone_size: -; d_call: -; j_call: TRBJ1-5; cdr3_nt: TGTGCCTGGAGCTCGGACCGGAGTCAGCCCCAGCATTTT; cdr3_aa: CAWSSDRSQPQHF
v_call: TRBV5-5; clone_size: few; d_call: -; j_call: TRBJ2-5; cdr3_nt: TGTGCCAGCAGCTTGGTCCAGGGTGCAGAGACCCAGTACTTC; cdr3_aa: CASSLVQGAETQYF
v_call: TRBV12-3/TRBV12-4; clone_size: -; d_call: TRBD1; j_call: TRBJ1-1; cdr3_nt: TGTGCCAACAGGGGGGTTGGCACTGAAGCTTTCTTT; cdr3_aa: CANRGVGTEAFF
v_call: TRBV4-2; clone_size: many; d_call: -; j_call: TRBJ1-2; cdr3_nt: TGTGCCAGCAGCCAAGACCGTAATACTAACTATGGCTACACCTTC; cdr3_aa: CASSQDRNTNYGYTF
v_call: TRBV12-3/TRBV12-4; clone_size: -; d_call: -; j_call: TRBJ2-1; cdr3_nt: TGTGCCAGCAGATACAGCAACAATGAGCAGTTCTTC; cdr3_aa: CASRYSNNEQFF
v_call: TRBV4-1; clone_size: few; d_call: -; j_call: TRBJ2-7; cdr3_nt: TGCGCCAACCCGGGGACCTTAAATTGGAGACAGTACTTC; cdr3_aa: CANPGTLNWRQYF
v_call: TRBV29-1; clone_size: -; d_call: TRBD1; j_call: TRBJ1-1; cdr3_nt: TGCAGCGTTTTTGGGACAGGGGGCCGAGAAGCTTTCTTT; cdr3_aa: CSVFGTGGREAFF
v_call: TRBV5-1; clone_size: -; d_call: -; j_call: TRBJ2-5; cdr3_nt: TGCGCCAGCAGCCCTGGACCAAAAGAAGAGACCCAGTACTTC; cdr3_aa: CASSPGPKEETQYF
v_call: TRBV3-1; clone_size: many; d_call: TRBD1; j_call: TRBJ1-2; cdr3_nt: TGTGCCAGCAGCCATTACCCCGGGACAGCGATCGGCTACACCTTC; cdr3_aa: CASSHYPGTAIGYTF
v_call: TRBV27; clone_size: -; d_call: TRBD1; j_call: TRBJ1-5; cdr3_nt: TGTGCCAGCAGTCACAGGGGTGACAGCAATCAGCCCCAGCATTTT; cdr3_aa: CASSHRGDSNQPQHF
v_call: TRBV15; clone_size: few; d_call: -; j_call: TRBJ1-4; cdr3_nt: TGTGCCACCAGCAGAGATAGGGACATCACCCCAACTAATGAAAAACTGTTTTTT; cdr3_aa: CATSRDRDITPTNEKLFF
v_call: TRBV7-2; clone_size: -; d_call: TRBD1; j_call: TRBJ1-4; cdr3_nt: TGTGCCAGCAGCGTGGGGGACAGGGCCGGGGAAAAACTGTTTTTT; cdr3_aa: CASSVGDRAGEKLFF
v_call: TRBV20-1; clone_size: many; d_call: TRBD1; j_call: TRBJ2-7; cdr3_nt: TGCAGTGCTATAGCCGGACAGGGTGTCAACGAGCAGTACTTC; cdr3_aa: CSAIAGQGVNEQYF
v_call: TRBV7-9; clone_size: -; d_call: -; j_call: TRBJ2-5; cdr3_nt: TGTGCCAGCGGTAACAATGCGGGGGCCTTGGAAGAGACCCAGTACTTC; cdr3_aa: CASGNNAGALEETQYF
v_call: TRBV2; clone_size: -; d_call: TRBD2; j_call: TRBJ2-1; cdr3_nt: TGTGCCAGCAGATTCCCACTAGCGGGGGGGCAAAATGAGCAGTTCTTC; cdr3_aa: CASRFPLAGGQNEQFF